This TCR beta chain was captured by sequencing in a study of T cell responses to AZD1222 COVID-19 vaccine. Whole-study findings and limits: None of the repertoires were sampled until the peak T cell response had passed. Breadth and depth of Spike-specific TCRs rose after two AZD1222 doses. White British ancestry dominated among donors, who included more females, and clonal diversity was possibly underestimated.

Comments on this clone: Its antigen remains unknown.

This CDR3 has 14 amino acids. CDR1 SGHTA and CDR2 FQGNSA come from the germline V gene. The V and J ends lost 2 bases and 6 bases respectively, with 12 bases between them. TCRdb's table, derived via immunoSEQ multiplex PCR, lists solely in-frame clones and lacks some. The table records tens of thousands of clones, around 86% of them present only once. The chain joins TRBV7-2 to TRBJ2-3; the D gene is possibly TRBD2 (6 bases). The sequences come from peripheral blood, collected on day 0 of AZD1222 vaccination. The clonotype originates from an adult in good health. CDR3 coding DNA: TGTGCCAGCAGCTTACTCCCCCGGGGGGATACGCAGTATTTT. This sequence encodes CASSLLPRGDTQYF. The complete variable domain, with remaining parts taken from reference TRBV7-2 and TRBJ2-3, reads GAGVSQSPSNKVTEKGKDVELRCDPISGHTALYWYRQSLGQGLEFLIYFQGNSAPDKSGLPSDRFSAERTGGSVSTLTIQRTQQEDSAVYLCASSLLPRGDTQYFGPGTRLTVL.